The entry below gives a single T cell receptor beta chain sequence along with its context. The entry originates in a study of control samples from healthy donors and cancer patients. Profiled with immunoSEQ multiplex PCR; TCRdb holds only in-frame clones, not every one. The table lists 20,000 to 25,000 clones, approximately 85% of them singletons, with roughly 40% in the top ten. Unmatched junction bases numbered 4, after V lost 4 bases and J lost 2 bases. The CDR3 extends over 14 amino acids. Per germline, CDR1 SGHRS and CDR2 YFSETQ. The sequence derives from a man aged 60 to 69 with head and neck cancer. The sample consisted of PBMCs. J is TRBJ2-3 and V is TRBV5-1, with 7 bases lining up with TRBD2. CDR3 amino acids: CASSPGTTTDTQYF. For the CDR3, the DNA is TGCGCCAGCAGCCCCGGGACTACCACAGATACGCAGTATTTT.